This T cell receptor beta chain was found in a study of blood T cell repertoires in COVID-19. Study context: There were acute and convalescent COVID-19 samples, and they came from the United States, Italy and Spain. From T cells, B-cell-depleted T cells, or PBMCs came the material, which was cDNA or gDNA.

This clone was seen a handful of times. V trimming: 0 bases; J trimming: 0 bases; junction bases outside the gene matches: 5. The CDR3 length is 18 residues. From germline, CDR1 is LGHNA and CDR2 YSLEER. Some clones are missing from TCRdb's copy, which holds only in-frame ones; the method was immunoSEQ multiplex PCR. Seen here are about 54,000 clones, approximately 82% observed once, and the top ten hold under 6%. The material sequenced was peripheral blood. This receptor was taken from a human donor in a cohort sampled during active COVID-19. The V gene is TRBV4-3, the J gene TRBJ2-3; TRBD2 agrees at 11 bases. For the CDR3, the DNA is TGCGCCAGCAGCCAAGAATTAGCGGGGGGGCCGAGCACAGATACGCAGTATTTT. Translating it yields CASSQELAGGPSTDTQYF.